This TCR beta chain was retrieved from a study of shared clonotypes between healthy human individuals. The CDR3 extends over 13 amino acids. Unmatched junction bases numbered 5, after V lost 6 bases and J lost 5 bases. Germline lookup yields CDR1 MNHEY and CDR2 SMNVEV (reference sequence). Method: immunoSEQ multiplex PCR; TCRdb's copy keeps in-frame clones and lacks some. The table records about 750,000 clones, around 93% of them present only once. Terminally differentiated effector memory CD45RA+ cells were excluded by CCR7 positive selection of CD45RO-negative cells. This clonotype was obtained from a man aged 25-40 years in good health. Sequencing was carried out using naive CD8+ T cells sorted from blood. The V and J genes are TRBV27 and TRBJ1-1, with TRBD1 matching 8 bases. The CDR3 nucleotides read TGTGCCAGCAGCCCGACAGGGGTTACTGAAGCTTTCTTT. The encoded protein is CASSPTGVTEAFF.